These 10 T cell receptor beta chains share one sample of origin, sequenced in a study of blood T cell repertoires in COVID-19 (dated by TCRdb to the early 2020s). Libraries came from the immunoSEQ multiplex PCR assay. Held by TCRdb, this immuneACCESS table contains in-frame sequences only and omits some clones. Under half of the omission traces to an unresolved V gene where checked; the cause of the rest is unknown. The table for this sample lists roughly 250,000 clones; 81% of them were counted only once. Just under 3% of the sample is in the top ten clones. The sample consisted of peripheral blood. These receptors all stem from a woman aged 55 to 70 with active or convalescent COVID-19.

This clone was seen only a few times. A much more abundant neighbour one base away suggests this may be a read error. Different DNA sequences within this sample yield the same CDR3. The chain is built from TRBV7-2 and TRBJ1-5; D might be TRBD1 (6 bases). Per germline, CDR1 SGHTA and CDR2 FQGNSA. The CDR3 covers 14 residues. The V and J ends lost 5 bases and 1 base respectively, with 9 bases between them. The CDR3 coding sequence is TGTGCCAGCAGCCCGCAGGGGAGCAATCAGCCCCAGCATTTT. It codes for CASSPQGSNQPQHF. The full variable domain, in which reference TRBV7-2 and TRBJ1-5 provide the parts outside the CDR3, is GAGVSQSPSNKVTEKGKDVELRCDPISGHTALYWYRQSLGQGLEFLIYFQGNSAPDKSGLPSDRFSAERTGGSVSTLTIQRTQQEDSAVYLCASSPQGSNQPQHFGDGTRLSIL.

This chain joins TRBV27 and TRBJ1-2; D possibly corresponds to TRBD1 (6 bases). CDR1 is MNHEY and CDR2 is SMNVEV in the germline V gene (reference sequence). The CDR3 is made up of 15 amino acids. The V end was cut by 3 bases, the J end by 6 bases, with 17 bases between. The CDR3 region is CASSFGRGGIDGYTF. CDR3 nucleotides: TGTGCCAGCAGTTTCGGCAGGGGTGGGATTGATGGCTACACCTTC.

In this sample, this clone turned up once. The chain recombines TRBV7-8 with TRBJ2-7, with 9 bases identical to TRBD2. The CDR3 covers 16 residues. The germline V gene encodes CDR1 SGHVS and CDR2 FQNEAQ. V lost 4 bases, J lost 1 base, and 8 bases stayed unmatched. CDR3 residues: CASSSRGSGGSYEQYF. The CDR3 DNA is TGTGCCAGCAGCTCTCGGGGTAGCGGGGGTTCCTACGAGCAGTACTTC.

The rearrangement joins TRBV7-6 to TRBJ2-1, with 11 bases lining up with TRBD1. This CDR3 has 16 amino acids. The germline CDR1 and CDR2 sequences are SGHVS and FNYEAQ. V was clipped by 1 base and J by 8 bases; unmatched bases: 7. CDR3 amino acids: CASSLGLGTGGDEQFF. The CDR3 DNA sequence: TGTGCCAGCAGCTTAGGTCTGGGGACAGGGGGAGATGAGCAGTTCTTC.

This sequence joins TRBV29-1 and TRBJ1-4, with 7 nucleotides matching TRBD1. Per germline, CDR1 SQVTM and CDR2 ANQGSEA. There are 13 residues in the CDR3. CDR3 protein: CSALEGAAEKLFF. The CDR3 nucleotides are TGCAGTGCCCTTGAGGGGGCAGCTGAAAAACTGTTTTTT.

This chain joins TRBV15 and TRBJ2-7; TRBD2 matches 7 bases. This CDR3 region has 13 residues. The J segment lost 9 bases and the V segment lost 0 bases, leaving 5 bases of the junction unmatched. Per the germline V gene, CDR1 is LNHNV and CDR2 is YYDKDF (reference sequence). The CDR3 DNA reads TGTGCCACCAGCAGAGATAAGCGGGGCATGCAGTACTTC. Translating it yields CATSRDKRGMQYF. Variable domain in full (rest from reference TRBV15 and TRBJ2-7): DAMVIQNPRYQVTQFGKPVTLSCSQTLNHNVMYWYQQKSSQAPKLLFHYYDKDFNNEADTPDNFQSRRPNTSFCFLDIRSPGLGDTAMYLCATSRDKRGMQYFGPGTRLTVT.

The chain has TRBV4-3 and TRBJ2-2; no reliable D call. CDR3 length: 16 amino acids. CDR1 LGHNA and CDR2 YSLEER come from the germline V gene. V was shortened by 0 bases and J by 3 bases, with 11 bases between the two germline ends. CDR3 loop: CASSQDLGVHTGELFF. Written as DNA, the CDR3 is TGCGCCAGCAGCCAAGATCTAGGTGTACACACCGGGGAGCTGTTTTTT.

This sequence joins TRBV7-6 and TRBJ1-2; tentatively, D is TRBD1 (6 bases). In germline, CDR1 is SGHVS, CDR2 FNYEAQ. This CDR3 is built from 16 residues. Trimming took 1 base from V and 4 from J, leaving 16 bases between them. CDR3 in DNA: TGTGCCAGCAGCTTAGGCCGCAGGGGCGCGGGCTATGGCTACACCTTC. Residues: CASSLGRRGAGYGYTF.

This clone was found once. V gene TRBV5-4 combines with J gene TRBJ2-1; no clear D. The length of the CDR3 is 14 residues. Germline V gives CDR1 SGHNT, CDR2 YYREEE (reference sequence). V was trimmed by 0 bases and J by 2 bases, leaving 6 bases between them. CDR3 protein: CASSLGRTYNEQFF. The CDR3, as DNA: TGTGCCAGCAGCTTGGGGAGAACCTACAATGAGCAGTTCTTC.

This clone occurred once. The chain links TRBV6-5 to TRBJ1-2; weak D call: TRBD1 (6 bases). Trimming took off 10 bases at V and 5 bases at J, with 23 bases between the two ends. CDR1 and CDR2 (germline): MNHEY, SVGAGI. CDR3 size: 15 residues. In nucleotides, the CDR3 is TGTGCCACCCTACCTCCCTCGGTCCAGGGGTATGGCTACACCTTC. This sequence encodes CATLPPSVQGYGYTF.